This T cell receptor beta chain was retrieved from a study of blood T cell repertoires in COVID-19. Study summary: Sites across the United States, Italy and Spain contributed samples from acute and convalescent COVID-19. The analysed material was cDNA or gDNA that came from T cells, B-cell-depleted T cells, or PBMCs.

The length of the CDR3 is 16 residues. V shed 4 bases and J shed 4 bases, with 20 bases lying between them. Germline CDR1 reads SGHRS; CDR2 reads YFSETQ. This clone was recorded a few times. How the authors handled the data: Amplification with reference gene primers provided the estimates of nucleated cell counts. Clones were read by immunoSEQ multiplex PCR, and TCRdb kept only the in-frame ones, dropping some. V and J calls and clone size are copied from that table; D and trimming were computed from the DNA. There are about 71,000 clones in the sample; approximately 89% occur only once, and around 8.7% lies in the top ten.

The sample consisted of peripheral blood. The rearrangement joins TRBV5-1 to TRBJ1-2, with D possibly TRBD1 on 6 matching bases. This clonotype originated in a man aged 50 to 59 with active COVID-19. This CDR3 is CASSPEQGPFPYGYTF. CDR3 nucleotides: TGCGCCAGCAGCCCCGAACAGGGTCCCTTCCCCTATGGCTACACCTTC.